This paragraph reports one T cell receptor beta chain. This specimen includes other DNA sequences encoding the same CDR3. This entry comes from a study of blood T cell repertoires in COVID-19. The authors' processing: Estimates of nucleated cell counts were drawn from the amplification of reference gene primers. Assay used: immunoSEQ multiplex PCR; TCRdb lists only in-frame clones, some missing. The V and J calls and clone size are taken from that table; D and trimming were inferred from the DNA. The sample holds 150,000 to 200,000 clones, around 76% seen once. This sequence was found in a woman in her forties or fifties with acute COVID-19. Sequencing was done on a sample of PBMCs or T cells enriched from blood (not recorded which).

This CDR3 reads CASSLRDRETQYF. The CDR3 DNA is TGTGCCAGCAGTTTGAGGGATAGGGAGACCCAGTACTTC. The chain links TRBV28 to TRBJ2-5, with TRBD2 as a possible D gene (5 bases). In germline, CDR1 is MDHEN, CDR2 SYDVKM. The CDR3 sequence is 13 residues long. The V end lost 3 bases, the J end lost 5 bases, and 10 bases lay between the germline ends.